This note documents a single T cell receptor beta chain sequence. CDR3 length equals 18 residues. Germline V gives CDR1 LGHNT, CDR2 FRNRAP. V gave up 2 bases and J gave up 0 bases; unmatched junction bases: 10. Profiled with immunoSEQ multiplex PCR; TCRdb holds only in-frame clones, not every one. The sample has hundreds of thousands of clones, 88% seen once; the top ten hold around 0.01%. The sample comes from a study of shared T cell receptors in the human thymus. These data were also filed under a second study, of human thymus T cells. As that report states: Donation came from healthy Finnish infants having corrective surgery for congenital heart defects. Resections from corrective heart surgery supplied the thymus tissue. Among thymic and blood repertoires, usage of V and J genes appeared biased. Unrelated individuals reportedly shared highly overlapping thymic TCR repertoires.

This receptor was obtained from a boy less than two years old with a congenital heart defect. The rearrangement links TRBV12-5 to TRBJ1-5; 7 bases agree with TRBD1. The sample was thymocytes. The CDR3 nucleotides are TGTGCTAGTGGTTTGTGGACCAGGGACAGCTTTAGCAATCAGCCCCAGCATTTT. Protein sequence: CASGLWTRDSFSNQPQHF.